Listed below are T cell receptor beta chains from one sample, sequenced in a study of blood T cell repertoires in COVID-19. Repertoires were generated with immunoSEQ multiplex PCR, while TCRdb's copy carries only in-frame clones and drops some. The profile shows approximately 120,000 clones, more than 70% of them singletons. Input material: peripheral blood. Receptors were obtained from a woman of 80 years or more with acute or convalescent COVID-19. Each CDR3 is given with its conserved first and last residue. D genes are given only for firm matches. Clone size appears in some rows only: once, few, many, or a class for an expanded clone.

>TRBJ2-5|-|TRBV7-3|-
CASSLRGQETQYF
TGTGCCAGCAGCTTACGGGGGCAAGAGACCCAGTACTTC
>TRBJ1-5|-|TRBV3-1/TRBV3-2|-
CASSQAGDSNQPQHF
TGTGCCAGCAGCCAAGCAGGGGATAGCAATCAGCCCCAGCATTTT
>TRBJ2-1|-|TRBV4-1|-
CASSATSGPTMDEQFF
TGCGCCAGCAGCGCAACGAGCGGACCCACAATGGATGAGCAGTTCTTC
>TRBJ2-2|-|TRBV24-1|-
CATSDFAGWDTGELFF
TGTGCCACCAGTGATTTCGCGGGTTGGGACACCGGGGAGCTGTTTTTT
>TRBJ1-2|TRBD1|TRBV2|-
CASREHPGQGSARGYGYTF
TGTGCCAGCAGGGAGCACCCGGGACAGGGGTCCGCGAGGGGCTATGGCTACACCTTC
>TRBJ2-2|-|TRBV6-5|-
CASYFGQPYTGELFF
TGTGCCAGCTATTTCGGACAGCCCTACACCGGGGAGCTGTTTTTT
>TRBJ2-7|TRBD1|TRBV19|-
CASSTTGTVPTYEQYF
TGTGCCAGTAGTACCACCGGGACAGTACCCACCTACGAGCAGTACTTC
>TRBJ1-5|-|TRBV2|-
CASSETGRYSNQPQHF
TGTGCCAGCAGTGAAACAGGGAGATATAGCAATCAGCCCCAGCATTTT
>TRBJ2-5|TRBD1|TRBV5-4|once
CASSGGQGAEKTQYF
TGTGCCAGCAGCGGCGGACAGGGGGCCGAAAAGACCCAGTACTTC
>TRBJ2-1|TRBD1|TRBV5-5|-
CASSWGQESVDEQFF
TGTGCCAGCAGCTGGGGACAGGAGTCTGTGGATGAGCAGTTCTTC
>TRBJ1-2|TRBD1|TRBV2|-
CASSVQGGYGYTF
TGTGCCAGCAGCGTACAGGGGGGTTATGGCTACACCTTC
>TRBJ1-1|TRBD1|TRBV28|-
CASIQGNMNTEAFF
TGTGCCAGCATACAGGGGAACATGAACACTGAAGCTTTCTTT